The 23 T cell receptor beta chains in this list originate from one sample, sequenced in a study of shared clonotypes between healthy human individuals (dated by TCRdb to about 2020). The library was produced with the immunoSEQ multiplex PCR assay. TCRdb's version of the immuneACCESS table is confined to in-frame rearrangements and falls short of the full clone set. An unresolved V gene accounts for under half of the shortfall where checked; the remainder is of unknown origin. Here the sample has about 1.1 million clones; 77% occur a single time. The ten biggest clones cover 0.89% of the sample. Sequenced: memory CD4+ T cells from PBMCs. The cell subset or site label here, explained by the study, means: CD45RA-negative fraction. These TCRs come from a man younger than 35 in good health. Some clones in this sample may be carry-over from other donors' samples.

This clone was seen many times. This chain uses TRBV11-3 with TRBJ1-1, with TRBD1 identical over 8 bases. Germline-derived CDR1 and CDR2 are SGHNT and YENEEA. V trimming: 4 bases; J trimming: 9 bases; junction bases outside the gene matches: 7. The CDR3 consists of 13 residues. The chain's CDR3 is CASSSRQGRQAFF. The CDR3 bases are TGTGCCAGCAGCTCCCGACAGGGGAGGCAAGCTTTCTTT.

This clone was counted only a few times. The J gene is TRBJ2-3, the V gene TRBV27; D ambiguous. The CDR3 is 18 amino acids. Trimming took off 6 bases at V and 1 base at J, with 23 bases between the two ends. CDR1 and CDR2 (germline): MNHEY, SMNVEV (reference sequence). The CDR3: CASSAIELGFFGTDTQYF. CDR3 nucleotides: TGTGCCAGCAGCGCAATTGAACTCGGATTTTTTGGCACAGATACGCAGTATTTT.

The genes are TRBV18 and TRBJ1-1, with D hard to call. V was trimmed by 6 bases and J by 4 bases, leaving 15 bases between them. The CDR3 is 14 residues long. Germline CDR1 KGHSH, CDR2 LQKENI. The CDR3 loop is CASSPDVGITEAFF. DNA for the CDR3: TGTGCCAGCTCCCCTGACGTAGGTATCACTGAAGCTTTCTTT.

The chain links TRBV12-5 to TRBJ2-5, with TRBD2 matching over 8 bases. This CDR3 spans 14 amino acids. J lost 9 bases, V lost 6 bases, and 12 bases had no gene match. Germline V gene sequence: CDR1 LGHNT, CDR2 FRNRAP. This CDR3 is CASGETSGLVPQYF. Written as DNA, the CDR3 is TGTGCTAGTGGGGAAACTAGCGGTTTGGTGCCCCAGTACTTC.

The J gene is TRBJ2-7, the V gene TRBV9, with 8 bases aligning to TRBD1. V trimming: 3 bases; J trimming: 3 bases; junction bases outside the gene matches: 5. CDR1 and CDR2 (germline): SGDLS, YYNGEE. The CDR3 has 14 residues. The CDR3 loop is CASSGGQDYYEQYF. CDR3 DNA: TGTGCCAGCAGCGGGGGACAGGACTACTACGAGCAGTACTTC.

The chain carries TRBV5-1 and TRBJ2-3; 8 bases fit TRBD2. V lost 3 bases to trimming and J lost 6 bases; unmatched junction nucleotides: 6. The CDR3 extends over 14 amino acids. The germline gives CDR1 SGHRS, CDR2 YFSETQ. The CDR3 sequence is CASSSPGGEDTQYF. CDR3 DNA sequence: TGCGCCAGCAGCTCCCCGGGGGGGGAGGATACGCAGTATTTT.

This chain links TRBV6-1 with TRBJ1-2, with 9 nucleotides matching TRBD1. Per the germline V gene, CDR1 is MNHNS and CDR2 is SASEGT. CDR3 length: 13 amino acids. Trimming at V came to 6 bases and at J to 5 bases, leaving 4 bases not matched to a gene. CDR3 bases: TGTGCCAGCAGCCGAGGACAGGGGTATGGCTACACCTTC. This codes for CASSRGQGYGYTF.

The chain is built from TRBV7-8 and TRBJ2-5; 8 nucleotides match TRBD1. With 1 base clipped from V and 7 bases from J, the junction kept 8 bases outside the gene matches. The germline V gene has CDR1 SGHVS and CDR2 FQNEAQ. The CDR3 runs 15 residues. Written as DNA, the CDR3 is TGTGCCAGCAGCTTAGACAGGGGGGTACAGAGGACCCAGTACTTC. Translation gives CASSLDRGVQRTQYF.

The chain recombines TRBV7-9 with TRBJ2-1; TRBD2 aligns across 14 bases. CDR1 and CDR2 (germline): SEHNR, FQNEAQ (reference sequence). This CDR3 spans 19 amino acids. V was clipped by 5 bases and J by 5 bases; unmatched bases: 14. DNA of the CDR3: TGTGCCAGCAGCCTCACGACTAGCGGGAGGGCCTGGACCGACAATGAGCAGTTCTTC. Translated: CASSLTTSGRAWTDNEQFF.

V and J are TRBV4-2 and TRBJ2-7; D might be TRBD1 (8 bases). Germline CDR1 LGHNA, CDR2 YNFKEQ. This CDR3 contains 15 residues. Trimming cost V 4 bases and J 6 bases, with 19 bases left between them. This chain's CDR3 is CASSREGGRGLEQYF. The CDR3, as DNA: TGTGCCAGCAGCCGGGAGGGGGGCAGGGGGCTCGAGCAGTACTTC.

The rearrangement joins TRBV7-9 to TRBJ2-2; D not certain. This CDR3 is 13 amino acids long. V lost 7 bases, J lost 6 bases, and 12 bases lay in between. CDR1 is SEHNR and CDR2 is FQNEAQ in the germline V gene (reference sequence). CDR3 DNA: TGTGCCAGCAACGACCGCGAGGCCGGGGAGCTGTTTTTT. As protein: CASNDREAGELFF.

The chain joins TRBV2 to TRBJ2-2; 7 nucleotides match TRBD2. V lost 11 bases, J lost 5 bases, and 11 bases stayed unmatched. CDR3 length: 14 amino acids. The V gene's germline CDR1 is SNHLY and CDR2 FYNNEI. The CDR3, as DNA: TGTGCCTCAGTCCGGCTAGCGGAAACCGGGGAGCTGTTTTTT. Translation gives CASVRLAETGELFF.

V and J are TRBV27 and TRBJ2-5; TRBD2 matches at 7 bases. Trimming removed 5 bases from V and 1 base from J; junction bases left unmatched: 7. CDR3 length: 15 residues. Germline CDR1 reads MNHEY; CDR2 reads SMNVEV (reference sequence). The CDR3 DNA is TGTGCCAGCAGTCAAGGACTAGGCGGCCAAGAGACCCAGTACTTC. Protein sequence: CASSQGLGGQETQYF.

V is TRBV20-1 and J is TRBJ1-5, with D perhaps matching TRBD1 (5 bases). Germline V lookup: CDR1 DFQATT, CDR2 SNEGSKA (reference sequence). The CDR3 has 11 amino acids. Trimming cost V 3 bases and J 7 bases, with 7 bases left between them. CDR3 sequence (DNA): TGCAGTGCTAGGACAGCACAGCCCCAGCATTTT. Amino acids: CSARTAQPQHF.

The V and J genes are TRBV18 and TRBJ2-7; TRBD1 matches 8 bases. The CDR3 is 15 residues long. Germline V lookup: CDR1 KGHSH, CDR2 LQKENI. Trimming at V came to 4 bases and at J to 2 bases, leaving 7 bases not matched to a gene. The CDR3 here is CASSRGQGPAYEQYF. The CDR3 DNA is TGTGCCAGCTCACGCGGACAGGGCCCTGCCTACGAGCAGTACTTC.

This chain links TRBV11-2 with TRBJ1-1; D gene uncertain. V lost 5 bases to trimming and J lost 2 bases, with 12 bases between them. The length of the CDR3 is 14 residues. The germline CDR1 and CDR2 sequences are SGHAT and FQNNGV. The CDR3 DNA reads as TGTGCCAGCAGCGTTACGTGGGGAAACACTGAAGCTTTCTTT. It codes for CASSVTWGNTEAFF.

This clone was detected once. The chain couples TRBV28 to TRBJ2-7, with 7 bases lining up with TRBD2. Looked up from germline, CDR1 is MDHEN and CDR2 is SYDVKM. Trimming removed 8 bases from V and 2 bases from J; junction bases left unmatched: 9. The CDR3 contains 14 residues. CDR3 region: CASPGRGSAYEQYF. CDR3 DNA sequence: TGTGCCAGCCCGGGGCGCGGGAGTGCCTACGAGCAGTACTTC.

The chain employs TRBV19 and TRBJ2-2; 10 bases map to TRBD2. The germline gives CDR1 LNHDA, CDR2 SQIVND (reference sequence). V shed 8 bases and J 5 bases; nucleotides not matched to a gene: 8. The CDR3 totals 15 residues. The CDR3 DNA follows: TGTGCCAGTCGAACCCATAGCGGGAGGACCGGGGAGCTGTTTTTT. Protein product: CASRTHSGRTGELFF.

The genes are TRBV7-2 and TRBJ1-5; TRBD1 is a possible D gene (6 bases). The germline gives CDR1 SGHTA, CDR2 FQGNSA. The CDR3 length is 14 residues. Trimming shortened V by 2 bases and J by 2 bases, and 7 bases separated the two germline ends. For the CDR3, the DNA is TGTGCCAGCAGCTTAAGACAGGGCAATCAGCCCCAGCATTTT. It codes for CASSLRQGNQPQHF. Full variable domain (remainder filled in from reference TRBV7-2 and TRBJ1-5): GAGVSQSPSNKVTEKGKDVELRCDPISGHTALYWYRQSLGQGLEFLIYFQGNSAPDKSGLPSDRFSAERTGGSVSTLTIQRTQQEDSAVYLCASSLRQGNQPQHFGDGTRLSIL.

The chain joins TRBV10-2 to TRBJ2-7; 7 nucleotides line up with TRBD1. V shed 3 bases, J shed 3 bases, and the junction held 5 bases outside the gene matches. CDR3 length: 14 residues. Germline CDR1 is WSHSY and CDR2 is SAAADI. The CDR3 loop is CASSDRQGHYEQYF. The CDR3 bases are TGCGCCAGCAGTGACCGACAGGGTCACTACGAGCAGTACTTC.

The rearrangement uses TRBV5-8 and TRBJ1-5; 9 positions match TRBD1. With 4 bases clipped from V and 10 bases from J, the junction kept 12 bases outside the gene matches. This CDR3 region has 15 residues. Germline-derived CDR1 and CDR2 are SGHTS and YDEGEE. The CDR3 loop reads CASSGRDRALKPQHF. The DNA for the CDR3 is TGTGCCAGCAGCGGTCGGGACAGGGCCCTTAAACCCCAGCATTTT.

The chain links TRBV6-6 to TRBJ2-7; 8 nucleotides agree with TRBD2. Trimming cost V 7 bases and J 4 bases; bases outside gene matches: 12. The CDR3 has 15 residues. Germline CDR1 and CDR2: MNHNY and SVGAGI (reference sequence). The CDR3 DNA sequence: TGTGCCAGCACCCTGAAGCGGGAGCCCACGTACGAGCAGTACTTC. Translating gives CASTLKREPTYEQYF.

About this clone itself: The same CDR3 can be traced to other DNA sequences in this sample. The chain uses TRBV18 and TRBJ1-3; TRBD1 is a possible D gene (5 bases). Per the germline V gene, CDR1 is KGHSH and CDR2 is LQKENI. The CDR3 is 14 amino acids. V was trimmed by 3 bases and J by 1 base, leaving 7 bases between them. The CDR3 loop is CASSPGTSGNTIYF. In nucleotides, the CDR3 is TGTGCCAGCTCACCTGGGACTTCTGGAAACACCATATATTTT.